This record concerns one T cell receptor beta chain sequence. The data stem from a study of blood T cell repertoires in COVID-19. As for the study in general: From the United States, Italy and Spain came samples of acute and convalescent COVID-19. From T cells, B-cell-depleted T cells, or PBMCs came the material, which was cDNA or gDNA.

This table comes from immunoSEQ multiplex PCR, and its TCRdb copy is limited to in-frame clones, with some not included. The sample lists roughly 17,000 clones; approximately 89% were seen once. The CDR3 totals 15 residues. The trim removed 4 bases at V and 5 bases at J, leaving 11 bases unmatched. The germline V gene has CDR1 SGHNT and CDR2 YYREEE (reference sequence). Sequenced: peripheral blood. The source is a human donor in a cohort sampled during active COVID-19. The chain employs TRBV5-4 and TRBJ2-5; 7 bases line up with TRBD1. The chain's CDR3 is CASSATNRGWETQYF. The CDR3, as DNA: TGTGCCAGCAGCGCAACAAACAGGGGCTGGGAGACCCAGTACTTC.